A selection of T cell receptor beta chains follows, all from one sample in a study of beta chain features in type 1 diabetes. Method: immunoSEQ multiplex PCR; TCRdb's copy keeps in-frame clones and lacks some. The sample shows about 160,000 clones, about 8.5% of them seen only once. Specimen: central memory CD4+ T cells from blood. All receptors derive from a man aged 18 to 35 in good health. Both conserved end residues are part of each CDR3. A D gene is named only where the DNA matches it firmly. Size tells how often a clone was seen (once, few, many) or the class of an expanded clone, and some rows leave it out.

abundance: few
d_gene: -
v_gene: TRBV6-1
j_gene: TRBJ1-2
CDR3aa: CASRKDSASRYGYTF
CDR3nt: TGTGCCAGCCGTAAAGACAGTGCCTCTCGCTATGGCTACACCTTC

abundance: few
d_gene: TRBD1
v_gene: TRBV20-1
j_gene: TRBJ1-1
CDR3aa: CSAGDRVAFF
CDR3nt: TGCAGTGCTGGGGACAGGGTGGCTTTCTTT

abundance: many
d_gene: -
v_gene: TRBV30
j_gene: TRBJ2-2
CDR3aa: CAWREPVPATGELFF
CDR3nt: TGTGCCTGGAGGGAGCCAGTACCGGCCACCGGGGAGCTGTTTTTT

abundance: few
d_gene: TRBD2
v_gene: TRBV11-1
j_gene: TRBJ2-4
CDR3aa: CASSPKGGGARNIQYF
CDR3nt: TGTGCCAGCAGCCCCAAAGGCGGGGGGGCAAGGAACATTCAGTACTTC

abundance: few
d_gene: -
v_gene: TRBV6-5
j_gene: TRBJ1-1
CDR3aa: CASSYTPLSGAGKAFF
CDR3nt: TGTGCCAGCAGTTACACGCCGCTATCGGGAGCGGGGAAAGCTTTCTTT

abundance: -
d_gene: TRBD1
v_gene: TRBV28
j_gene: TRBJ1-5
CDR3aa: CASRMWGQGSVIGQPQHF
CDR3nt: TGTGCCAGCAGGATGTGGGGACAGGGGAGCGTTATCGGTCAGCCCCAGCATTTT

abundance: few
d_gene: TRBD2
v_gene: TRBV30
j_gene: TRBJ2-1
CDR3aa: CAGNGRAIPEQFF
CDR3nt: TGTGCCGGAAATGGGAGGGCCATTCCTGAGCAGTTCTTC

abundance: many
d_gene: TRBD1
v_gene: TRBV7-9
j_gene: TRBJ2-7
CDR3aa: CASSSRTGHEQYF
CDR3nt: TGTGCCAGCAGCTCGAGGACAGGGCACGAGCAGTACTTC

abundance: few
d_gene: TRBD2
v_gene: TRBV10-3
j_gene: TRBJ2-7
CDR3aa: CATKNPGLASYEQYF
CDR3nt: TGTGCCACCAAGAATCCAGGACTAGCCTCCTACGAGCAGTACTTC

abundance: -
d_gene: -
v_gene: TRBV4-3
j_gene: TRBJ2-3
CDR3aa: CASSQDFSSADTQYF
CDR3nt: TGCGCCAGCAGCCAAGATTTTTCCAGTGCAGATACGCAGTATTTT

abundance: many
d_gene: -
v_gene: TRBV5-6
j_gene: TRBJ2-7
CDR3aa: CASSFNRIYEQYF
CDR3nt: TGTGCCAGCAGCTTCAACAGGATTTACGAGCAGTACTTC

abundance: -
d_gene: -
v_gene: TRBV29-1
j_gene: TRBJ1-1
CDR3aa: CSAASRGQAFF
CDR3nt: TGCAGCGCCGCCTCTCGGGGTCAAGCTTTCTTT

abundance: few
d_gene: TRBD1
v_gene: TRBV7-9
j_gene: TRBJ2-5
CDR3aa: CASSSHRTGGWETQYF
CDR3nt: TGTGCCAGCAGCTCGCACCGGACAGGGGGGTGGGAGACCCAGTACTTC

abundance: -
d_gene: TRBD2
v_gene: TRBV4-2
j_gene: TRBJ2-6
CDR3aa: CASSPGGGGGANVLTF
CDR3nt: TGTGCCAGCAGCCCGGGGGGGGGTGGTGGGGCCAACGTCCTGACTTTC

abundance: many
d_gene: -
v_gene: TRBV7-9
j_gene: TRBJ2-3
CDR3aa: CASSLQDTDTQYF
CDR3nt: TGTGCCAGCAGCTTACAGGACACAGATACGCAGTATTTT

abundance: -
d_gene: -
v_gene: TRBV7-2
j_gene: TRBJ2-7
CDR3aa: CASSLIGRGYEQYF
CDR3nt: TGTGCCAGCAGCTTAATCGGCAGGGGCTACGAGCAGTACTTC

abundance: few
d_gene: -
v_gene: TRBV10-3
j_gene: TRBJ1-1
CDR3aa: CAISGGTFLEAFF
CDR3nt: TGTGCCATCAGTGGCGGGACTTTCCTAGAAGCTTTCTTT

abundance: -
d_gene: TRBD1
v_gene: TRBV25-1
j_gene: TRBJ2-5
CDR3aa: CASSDLAGGTGETQYF
CDR3nt: TGTGCCAGCAGTGACCTCGCAGGGGGCACGGGTGAGACCCAGTACTTC

abundance: few
d_gene: -
v_gene: TRBV4-2
j_gene: TRBJ1-5
CDR3aa: CASSQEGRADQPQHF
CDR3nt: TGTGCCAGCAGCCAAGAGGGCAGGGCGGATCAGCCCCAGCATTTT

abundance: -
d_gene: -
v_gene: TRBV27
j_gene: TRBJ2-1
CDR3aa: CASTEDWIRGNEQFF
CDR3nt: TGTGCCAGCACCGAGGACTGGATAAGGGGGAATGAGCAGTTCTTC

abundance: few
d_gene: -
v_gene: TRBV7-2
j_gene: TRBJ2-3
CDR3aa: CASSFAHLTDTQYF
CDR3nt: TGTGCCAGCAGCTTTGCACACCTCACAGATACGCAGTATTTT

abundance: many
d_gene: TRBD1
v_gene: TRBV12-5
j_gene: TRBJ2-1
CDR3aa: CASGLDGQGPGQFF
CDR3nt: TGTGCTAGTGGTTTGGACGGACAGGGCCCCGGGCAGTTCTTC

abundance: -
d_gene: TRBD1
v_gene: TRBV5-4
j_gene: TRBJ2-7
CDR3aa: CASSLTGGRADEQYF
CDR3nt: TGTGCCAGCAGCTTGACAGGGGGTAGAGCGGACGAGCAGTACTTC

abundance: few
d_gene: -
v_gene: TRBV5-1
j_gene: TRBJ2-2
CDR3aa: CASSFGGQWNTGELFF
CDR3nt: TGCGCCAGCAGCTTTGGGGGACAATGGAACACCGGGGAGCTGTTTTTT

abundance: few
d_gene: -
v_gene: TRBV6-1
j_gene: TRBJ1-2
CDR3aa: CASSERGQSYGYTF
CDR3nt: TGTGCCAGCAGCGAACGCGGACAGTCCTATGGCTACACCTTC

abundance: -
d_gene: -
v_gene: TRBV18
j_gene: TRBJ2-5
CDR3aa: CASSPRVSEETQYF
CDR3nt: TGTGCCAGCTCACCGCGGGTGTCAGAAGAGACCCAGTACTTC

abundance: -
d_gene: TRBD1
v_gene: TRBV28
j_gene: TRBJ1-4
CDR3aa: CASRTPRDRETTNEKLFF
CDR3nt: TGTGCCAGCAGAACTCCTCGGGACAGGGAAACAACTAATGAAAAACTGTTTTTT

abundance: -
d_gene: -
v_gene: TRBV19
j_gene: TRBJ1-1
CDR3aa: CASSIKKGLTEAFF
CDR3nt: TGTGCCAGTAGTATTAAGAAGGGGCTCACTGAAGCTTTCTTT

abundance: many
d_gene: -
v_gene: TRBV7-9
j_gene: TRBJ1-1
CDR3aa: CASSLTGNTEAFF
CDR3nt: TGTGCCAGCAGCTTAACAGGGAACACTGAAGCTTTCTTT

abundance: -
d_gene: TRBD2
v_gene: TRBV5-4
j_gene: TRBJ2-7
CDR3aa: CASSLGGSLYEQYF
CDR3nt: TGTGCCAGCAGCTTAGGCGGGAGTCTCTACGAGCAGTACTTC

abundance: few
d_gene: TRBD1
v_gene: TRBV30
j_gene: TRBJ1-6
CDR3aa: CAWDRDRVTSPLHF
CDR3nt: TGTGCCTGGGACCGGGACAGGGTAACTTCACCCCTCCACTTT

abundance: -
d_gene: -
v_gene: TRBV6-1
j_gene: TRBJ1-5
CDR3aa: CASSVMTVSNQPQHF
CDR3nt: TGTGCCAGCAGCGTAATGACAGTAAGCAATCAGCCCCAGCATTTT

abundance: few
d_gene: -
v_gene: TRBV28
j_gene: TRBJ1-5
CDR3aa: CASSGSRDSRALNQPQHF
CDR3nt: TGTGCCAGCAGTGGATCCCGGGACTCAAGAGCCCTCAATCAGCCCCAGCATTTT

abundance: few
d_gene: TRBD2
v_gene: TRBV11-2
j_gene: TRBJ2-5
CDR3aa: CASSLERGDLRTQYF
CDR3nt: TGTGCCAGCAGCTTGGAGCGGGGGGACCTAAGGACCCAGTACTTC

abundance: few
d_gene: -
v_gene: TRBV6-1
j_gene: TRBJ2-1
CDR3aa: CASIRSAYNEQFF
CDR3nt: TGTGCCAGCATCCGGTCCGCCTACAATGAGCAGTTCTTC